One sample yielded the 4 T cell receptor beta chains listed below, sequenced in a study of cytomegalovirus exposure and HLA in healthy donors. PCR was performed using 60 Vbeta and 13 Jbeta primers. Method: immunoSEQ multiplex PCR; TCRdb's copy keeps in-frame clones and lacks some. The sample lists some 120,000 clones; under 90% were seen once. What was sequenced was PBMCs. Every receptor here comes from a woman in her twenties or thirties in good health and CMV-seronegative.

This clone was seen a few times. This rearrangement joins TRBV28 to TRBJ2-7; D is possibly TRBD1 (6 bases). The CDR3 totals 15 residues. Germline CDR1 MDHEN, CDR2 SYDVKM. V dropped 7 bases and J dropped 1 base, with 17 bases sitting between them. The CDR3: CASTMTGLGSYEQYF. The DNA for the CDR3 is TGTGCCAGCACCATGACAGGCCTAGGTTCCTACGAGCAGTACTTC.

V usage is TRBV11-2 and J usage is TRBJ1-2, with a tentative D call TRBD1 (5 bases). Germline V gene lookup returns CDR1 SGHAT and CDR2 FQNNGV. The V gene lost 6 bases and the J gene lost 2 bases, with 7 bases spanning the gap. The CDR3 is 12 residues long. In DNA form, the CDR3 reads TGTGCCAGCAGTCGGACAAACTATGGCTACACCTTC. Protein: CASSRTNYGYTF.

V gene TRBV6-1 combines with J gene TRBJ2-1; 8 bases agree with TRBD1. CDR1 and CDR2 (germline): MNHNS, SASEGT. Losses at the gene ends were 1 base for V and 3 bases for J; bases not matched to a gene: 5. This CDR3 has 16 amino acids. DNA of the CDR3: TGTGCCAGCAGTGAAGGGGACAGGTTTTTCTACAATGAGCAGTTCTTC. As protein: CASSEGDRFFYNEQFF.

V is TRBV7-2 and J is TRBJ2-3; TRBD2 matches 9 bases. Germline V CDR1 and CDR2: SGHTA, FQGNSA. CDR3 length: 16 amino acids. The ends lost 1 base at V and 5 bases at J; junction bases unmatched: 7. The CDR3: CASSLGLAGDGDTQYF. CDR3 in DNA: TGTGCCAGCAGCTTAGGATTAGCGGGAGATGGAGATACGCAGTATTTT.